The 18 T cell receptor beta chains below were found in one sample sequenced in a study of T cells in Graves' hyperthyroidism and ophthalmopathy. The TCR beta CDR3 regions underwent amplification using RNA transcripts as the source. First-round RT-PCR targeting the TCR CDR3 was performed with the HTBI primer set. TCRdb reprocessed the multiplex PCR reads via MiXCR and lists one record per CDR3 protein. The sample consists of hundreds of thousands of distinct CDR3 sequences, roughly 40% of them appearing once. Sequenced input: blood. The receptors were gathered from a man aged 18 to 30 with Graves' hyperthyroidism.

Only a few counts were recorded for this clonotype. The V call is TRBV2, the J call TRBJ2-7, with TRBD1 identical over 10 bases. CDR3 length: 13 amino acids. Trimming took 7 bases from V and 5 from J; bases not matched to a gene: 5. From germline, CDR1 is SNHLY and CDR2 FYNNEI. The CDR3 protein is CASKGDRGHEQYF. In DNA form, the CDR3 reads TGTGCCAGCAAGGGGGACAGGGGTCACGAGCAGTACTTC.

The table lists this clonotype with a few counts. The gene calls are TRBV6-5 and TRBJ2-7; possible D gene TRBD2, 5 bases. The CDR3 length is 14 residues. Germline assignment: CDR1 MNHEY and CDR2 SVGAGI. V was clipped by 6 bases and J by 3 bases, with 15 bases between them. CDR3 amino acids: CASSPGIVGYEQYF. Written as DNA, the CDR3 is TGTGCCAGCAGCCCCGGGATTGTGGGCTACGAGCAGTACTTC.

This clonotype has a count of ten or more. The V and J genes are TRBV10-2 and TRBJ2-2; unclear D gene. Per germline, CDR1 WSHSY and CDR2 SAAADI. Trimming pared 2 bases from V and 6 bases from J, leaving 13 bases between. The CDR3 totals 15 residues. The CDR3 sequence: CASSERESRAGELFF. CDR3 sequence (DNA): TGCGCCAGCAGTGAGAGGGAAAGTAGGGCCGGGGAGCTGTTTTTT.

Comments on this clonotype: A much larger clone differs by one base, so this may be a read error. This chain connects TRBV7-9 to TRBJ2-5; D assignment may be TRBD1 or TRBD2 (6 bases each). CDR3 length equals 14 residues. Germline CDR1 is SEHNR and CDR2 is FQNEAQ (reference sequence). Written as DNA, the CDR3 is TGTCCCAGCAGCTCCCGGCGGGACAACATGGACCAGTACTTC. Encoded protein: CPSSSRRDNMDQYF.

A few counts support this clonotype. V is TRBV12-3 or TRBV12-4 and J is TRBJ1-2; D is ambiguous. The length of the CDR3 is 14 residues. V lost 1 base to trimming and J lost 0 bases, with 6 bases between them. CDR3 coding DNA: TGTGCCAGCAGTTTAGGGGTGTCTAACTATGGCTACACCTTC. Its translation: CASSLGVSNYGYTF.

The chain links TRBV4-2 to TRBJ2-2; D call uncertain. V was shortened by 0 bases and J by 8 bases, with 16 bases between the two germline ends. The germline V gene encodes CDR1 LGHNA and CDR2 YNFKEQ. The CDR3 has 16 amino acids. CDR3 nucleotides: TGTGCCAGCAGCCAAGACCCCCCTCTGGTTCCAGGGGAGCTGTTTTTT. Its translation is CASSQDPPLVPGELFF.

This clonotype was counted ten times or more. V gene TRBV19 combines with J gene TRBJ1-1; perhaps TRBD1 as D (5 bases). CDR3 length: 11 residues. Germline CDR1 is LNHDA and CDR2 is SQIVND (reference sequence). With 5 bases removed from V and 6 bases from J, the gap between germline ends came to 7 bases. The DNA for the CDR3 is TGTGCCAGTAGTGGGACCCCTGAAGCTTTCTTT. Translating it yields CASSGTPEAFF.

This clonotype has ten or more counts. The rearrangement links TRBV24-1 to TRBJ2-5; possibly TRBD1 for D (5 bases). The CDR3 sequence is 15 residues long. The germline V gene encodes CDR1 KGHDR and CDR2 SFDVKD. V gave up 0 bases and J gave up 0 bases, with 7 bases separating them. The CDR3 DNA reads as TGTGCCACCAGTGATTTGAGACAGAACCAAGAGACCCAGTACTTC. This gives the protein CATSDLRQNQETQYF.

This chain connects TRBV2 to TRBJ2-7; D unresolved. V was clipped by 5 bases and J by 3 bases, with 17 bases between them. Germline CDR1 and CDR2: SNHLY and FYNNEI. This CDR3 region has 15 residues. Here the CDR3 reads CASSYSLSTYYEQYF. CDR3 bases: TGTGCCAGCAGTTACTCGCTTAGCACGTACTACGAGCAGTACTTC.

Concerning this clonotype itself: This may stem from a read error, because a much larger clone lies one nucleotide away. The V and J genes are TRBV7-6 and TRBJ1-1, with D possibly matching TRBD1 (5 bases). CDR1 is SGHVS and CDR2 is FNYEAQ in the germline V gene. V shed 5 bases and J shed 9 bases, with 13 bases lying between them. The CDR3 runs 12 residues. CDR3 sequence reads: CASSPGGGQAFF. CDR3 sequence (DNA): TGTGCCAGCAGCCCCGGGGGAGGGCAAGCTTTCTTT.

This clonotype has only a few counts. The chain joins TRBV12-3 or TRBV12-4 to TRBJ2-7; TRBD1 matches at 7 bases. J lost 0 bases, V lost 5 bases, and 7 bases had no gene match. CDR3 length equals 15 residues. The CDR3: CASSRLGGSSYEQYF. In nucleotides, the CDR3 is TGTGCCAGCAGTCGATTAGGGGGCTCCTCCTACGAGCAGTACTTC.

The chain recombines TRBV5-1 with TRBJ2-5; D gene uncertain. Germline CDR1 reads SGHRS; CDR2 reads YFSETQ. The CDR3 totals 14 residues. Trimming pared 5 bases from V and 5 bases from J, leaving 16 bases between. The chain's CDR3 is CASSSTRMMETQYF. CDR3 coding DNA: TGCGCCAGCAGTTCGACAAGGATGATGGAGACCCAGTACTTC.

This clonotype was counted between two and nine times. This rearrangement joins TRBV29-1 to TRBJ2-2; D assignment may be TRBD1 or TRBD2 (5 bases each). The CDR3 has 14 amino acids. Trimming removed 5 bases from V and 2 bases from J, with 12 bases in between. The V gene's germline CDR1 is SQVTM and CDR2 ANQGSEA. This chain's CDR3 is CSVHRDGNTGELFF. The CDR3 region has the DNA TGCAGCGTTCACCGGGACGGTAACACCGGGGAGCTGTTTTTT.

This clonotype was counted ten times or more. The rearrangement uses TRBV6-5 and TRBJ1-6; no clear D gene. Germline CDR1 and CDR2: MNHEY and SVGAGI. The CDR3 has 13 residues. The V end was cut by 7 bases, the J end by 7 bases, with 11 bases between. CDR3 loop: CASTTVGNSPLHF. CDR3 nucleotides: TGTGCCAGCACCACAGTGGGGAATTCACCCCTCCACTTT.

The CDR3 spells CAISLTGTVGEQYF. CDR3 DNA sequence: TGTGCCATCAGTCTTACCGGGACGGTAGGGGAGCAGTACTTC. The V gene is TRBV10-3, the J gene TRBJ2-7; D tentatively fits TRBD1 or TRBD2 (5 bases each). Trimming took off 5 bases at V and 7 bases at J, with 18 bases between the two ends. This CDR3 comprises 14 residues. Per germline, CDR1 ENHRY and CDR2 SYGVKD.

The chain is built from TRBV11-2 and TRBJ1-1; D not resolved. Germline CDR1 SGHAT, CDR2 FQNNGV. The CDR3 runs to 13 residues. Between the trimmed V and J ends, which lost 4 bases and 5 bases, there was a span of 11 bases. For the CDR3, the DNA is TGTGCCAGCAGCTCCGCCCGTCATACTGAAGCTTTCTTT. Its translation: CASSSARHTEAFF.

The chain employs TRBV6-5 and TRBJ1-1; D is perhaps TRBD1 (5 bases). CDR1 and CDR2 from the germline V gene are MNHEY and SVGAGI. Trimming removed 4 bases at V and 3 bases at J, with 12 bases between. The length of the CDR3 is 14 residues. CDR3: CASSFGAAYTEAFF. CDR3 DNA: TGTGCCAGCAGTTTTGGGGCCGCTTACACTGAAGCTTTCTTT.

The genes are TRBV12-3 or TRBV12-4 and TRBJ2-5; possibly TRBD1 for D (5 bases). The CDR3 is 14 amino acids. The V end was cut by 6 bases, the J end by 1 base, with 12 bases between. The CDR3 reads CASSQGQIQETQYF. The DNA for the CDR3 is TGTGCCAGCAGCCAGGGCCAGATCCAAGAGACCCAGTACTTC.